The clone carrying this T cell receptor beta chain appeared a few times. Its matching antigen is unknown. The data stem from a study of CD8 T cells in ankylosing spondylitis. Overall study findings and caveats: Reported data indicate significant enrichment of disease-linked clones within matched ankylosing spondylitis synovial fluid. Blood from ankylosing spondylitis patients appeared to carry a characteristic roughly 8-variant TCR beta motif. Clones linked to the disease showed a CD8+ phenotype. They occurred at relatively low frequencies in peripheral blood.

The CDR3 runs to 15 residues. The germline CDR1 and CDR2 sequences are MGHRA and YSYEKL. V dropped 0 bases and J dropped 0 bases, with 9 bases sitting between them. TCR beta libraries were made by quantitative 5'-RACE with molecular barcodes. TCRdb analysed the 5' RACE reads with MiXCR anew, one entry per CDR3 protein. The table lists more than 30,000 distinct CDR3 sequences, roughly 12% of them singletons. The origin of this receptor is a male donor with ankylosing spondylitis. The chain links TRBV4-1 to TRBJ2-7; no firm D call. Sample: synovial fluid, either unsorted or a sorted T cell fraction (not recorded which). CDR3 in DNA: TGCGCCAGCAGCCAAGAAGTTAGCATCTCCTACGAGCAGTACTTC. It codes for CASSQEVSISYEQYF.